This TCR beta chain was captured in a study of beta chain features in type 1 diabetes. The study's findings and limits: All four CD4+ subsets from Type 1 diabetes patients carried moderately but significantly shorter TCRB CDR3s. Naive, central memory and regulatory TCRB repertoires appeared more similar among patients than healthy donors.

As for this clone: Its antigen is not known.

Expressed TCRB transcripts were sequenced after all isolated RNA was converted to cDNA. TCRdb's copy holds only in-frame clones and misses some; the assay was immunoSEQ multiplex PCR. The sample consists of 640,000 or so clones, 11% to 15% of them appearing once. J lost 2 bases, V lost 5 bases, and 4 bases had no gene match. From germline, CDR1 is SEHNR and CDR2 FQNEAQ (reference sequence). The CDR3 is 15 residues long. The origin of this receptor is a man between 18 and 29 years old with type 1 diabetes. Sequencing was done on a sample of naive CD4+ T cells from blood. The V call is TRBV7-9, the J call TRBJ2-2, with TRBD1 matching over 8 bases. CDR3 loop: CASSPGQGNTGELFF. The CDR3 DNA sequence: TGTGCCAGCAGCCCCGGACAGGGAAACACCGGGGAGCTGTTTTTT.